Listed here is a single T cell receptor (beta chain). The antigen remains undetermined. Peripheral blood, together with lesional scalp punch biopsies, was collected from alopecia areata patients. The source of the sample is a study of CD8+ T cells in alopecia areata. Points from the study as a whole: Whereas mice showed it more clearly, TCR sharing across patients was murkier, possibly because of HLA. Clonality was higher in lesional than normal scalp, especially in alopecia totalis/universalis.

Investigators isolated RNA and reverse transcribed it into cDNA to act as the sequencing template. TCRdb's table, derived via immunoSEQ multiplex PCR, lists solely in-frame clones and lacks some. This repertoire shows tens of thousands of clones, 62% found once; its top ten account for around 17%. V lost 3 bases, J lost 4 bases, and 12 bases lay in between. The CDR3 sequence is 13 residues long. CDR1 SQVTM and CDR2 ANQGSEA come from the germline V gene. The source is a human donor with alopecia areata. Sequencing used NKG2D-high CD8+ T cells sorted from blood. V gene TRBV29-1 combines with J gene TRBJ1-2; TRBD1 might be the D (5 bases). The CDR3, as DNA: TGCAGCGTTGAGTTAACAGGCCGCTATGGCTACACCTTC. Translating gives CSVELTGRYGYTF.